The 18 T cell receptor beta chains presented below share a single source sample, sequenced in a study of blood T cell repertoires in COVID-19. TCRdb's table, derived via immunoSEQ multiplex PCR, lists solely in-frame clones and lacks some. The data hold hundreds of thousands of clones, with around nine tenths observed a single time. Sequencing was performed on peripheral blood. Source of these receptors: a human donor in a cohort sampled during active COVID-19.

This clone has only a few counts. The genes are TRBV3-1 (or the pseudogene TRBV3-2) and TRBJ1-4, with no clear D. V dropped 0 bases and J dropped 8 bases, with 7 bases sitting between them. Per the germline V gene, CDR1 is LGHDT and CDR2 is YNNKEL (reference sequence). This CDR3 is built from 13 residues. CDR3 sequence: CASSQDPGEKLFF. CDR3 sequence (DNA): TGTGCCAGCAGCCAAGATCCCGGGGAAAAACTGTTTTTT.

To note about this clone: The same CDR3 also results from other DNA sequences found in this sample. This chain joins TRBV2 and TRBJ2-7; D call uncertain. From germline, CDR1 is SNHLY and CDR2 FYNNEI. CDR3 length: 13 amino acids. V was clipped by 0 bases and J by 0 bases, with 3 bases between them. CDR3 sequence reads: CASSEASSYEQYF. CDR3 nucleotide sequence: TGTGCCAGCAGTGAAGCCAGCTCCTACGAGCAGTACTTC.

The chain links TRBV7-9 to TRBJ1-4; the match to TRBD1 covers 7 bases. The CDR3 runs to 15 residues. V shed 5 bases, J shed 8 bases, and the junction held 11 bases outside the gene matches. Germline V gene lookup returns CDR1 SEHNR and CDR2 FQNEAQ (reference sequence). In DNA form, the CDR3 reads TGTGCCAGCAGCCCCCTTTCCCAGGGGGTAGAAAAACTGTTTTTT. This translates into CASSPLSQGVEKLFF.

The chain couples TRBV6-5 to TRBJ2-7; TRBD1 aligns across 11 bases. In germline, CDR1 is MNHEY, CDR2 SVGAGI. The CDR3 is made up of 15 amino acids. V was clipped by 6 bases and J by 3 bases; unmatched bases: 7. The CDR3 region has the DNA TGTGCCAGCAGAAATACCGGGACAGGGGGCTACGAGCAGTACTTC. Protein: CASRNTGTGGYEQYF.

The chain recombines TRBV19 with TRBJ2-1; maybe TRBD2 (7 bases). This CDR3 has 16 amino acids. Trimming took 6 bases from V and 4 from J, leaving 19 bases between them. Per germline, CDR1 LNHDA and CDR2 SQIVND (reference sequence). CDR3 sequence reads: CASSARGAGHYNEQFF. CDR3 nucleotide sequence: TGTGCCAGTAGCGCCCGGGGGGCGGGGCATTACAATGAGCAGTTCTTC. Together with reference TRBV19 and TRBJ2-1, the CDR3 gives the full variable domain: DGGITQSPKYLFRKEGQNVTLSCEQNLNHDAMYWYRQDPGQGLRLIYYSQIVNDFQKGDIAEGYSVSREKKESFPLTVTSAQKNPTAFYLCASSARGAGHYNEQFFGPGTRLTVL.

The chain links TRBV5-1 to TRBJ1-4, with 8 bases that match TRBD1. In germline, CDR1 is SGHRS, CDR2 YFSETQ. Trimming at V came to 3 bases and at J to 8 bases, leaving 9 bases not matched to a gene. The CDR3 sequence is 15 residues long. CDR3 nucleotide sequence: TGCGCCAGCAGCTACTCGACAGGGGAGAAGGAAAAACTGTTTTTT. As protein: CASSYSTGEKEKLFF.

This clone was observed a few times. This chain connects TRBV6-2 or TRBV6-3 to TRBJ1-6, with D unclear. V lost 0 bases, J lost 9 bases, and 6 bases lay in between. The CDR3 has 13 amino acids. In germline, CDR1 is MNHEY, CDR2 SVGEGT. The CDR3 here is CASSYSPSSPLHF. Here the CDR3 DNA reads TGTGCCAGCAGTTACTCCCCCTCTTCACCCCTCCACTTT.

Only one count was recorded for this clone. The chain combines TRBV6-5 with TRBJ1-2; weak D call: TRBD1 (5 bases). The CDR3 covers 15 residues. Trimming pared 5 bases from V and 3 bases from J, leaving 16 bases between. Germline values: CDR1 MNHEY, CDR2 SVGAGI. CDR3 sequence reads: CASSIGVGGDYGYTF. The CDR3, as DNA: TGTGCCAGCAGTATAGGGGTCGGGGGGGACTATGGCTACACCTTC.

CDR3 loop: CASSVGPVYEQYF. CDR3 bases: TGTGCCAGCAGCGTAGGGCCAGTGTACGAGCAGTACTTC. The gene calls are TRBV9 and TRBJ2-7; no clear D. The V gene's germline CDR1 is SGDLS and CDR2 YYNGEE. V was shortened by 0 bases and J by 4 bases, with 8 bases between the two germline ends. The CDR3 loop spans 13 amino acids.

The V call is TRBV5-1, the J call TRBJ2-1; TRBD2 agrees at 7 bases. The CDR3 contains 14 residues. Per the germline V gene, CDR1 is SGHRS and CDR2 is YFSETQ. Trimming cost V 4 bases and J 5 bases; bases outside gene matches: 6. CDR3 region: CASSRAGTDNEQFF. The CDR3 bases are TGCGCCAGCAGCCGAGCGGGAACCGACAATGAGCAGTTCTTC.

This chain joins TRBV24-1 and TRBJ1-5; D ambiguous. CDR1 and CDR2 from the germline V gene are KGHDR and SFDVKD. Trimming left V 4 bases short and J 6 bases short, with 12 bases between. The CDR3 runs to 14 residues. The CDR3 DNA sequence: TGTGCCACCAGTGAGGCAGGAGAGGGTCAGCCCCAGCATTTT. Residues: CATSEAGEGQPQHF.

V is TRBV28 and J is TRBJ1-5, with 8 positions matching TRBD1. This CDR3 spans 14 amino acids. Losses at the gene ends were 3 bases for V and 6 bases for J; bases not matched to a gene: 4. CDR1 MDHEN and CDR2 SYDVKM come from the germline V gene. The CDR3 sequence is CASSFYRGSQPQHF. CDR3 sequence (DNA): TGTGCCAGCAGTTTCTACAGGGGGAGTCAGCCCCAGCATTTT. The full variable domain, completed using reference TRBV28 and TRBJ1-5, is DVKVTQSSRYLVKRTGEKVFLECVQDMDHENMFWYRQDPGLGLRLIYFSYDVKMKEKGDIPEGYSVSREKKERFSLILESASTNQTSMYLCASSFYRGSQPQHFGDGTRLSIL.

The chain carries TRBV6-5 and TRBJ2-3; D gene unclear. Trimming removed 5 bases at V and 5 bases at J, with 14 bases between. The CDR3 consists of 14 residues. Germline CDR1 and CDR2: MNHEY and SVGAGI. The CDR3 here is CASSIKLAEDTQYF. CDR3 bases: TGTGCCAGCAGTATAAAGCTCGCGGAAGATACGCAGTATTTT.

The CDR3 region has the DNA TGTGCCAGCAGCCCTCAACCGGGACAGGGTAACTATGGCTACACCTTC. Protein product: CASSPQPGQGNYGYTF. The chain links TRBV7-9 to TRBJ1-2; 9 positions match TRBD1. The CDR3 loop spans 16 amino acids. CDR1 is SEHNR, CDR2 FQNEAQ, per germline (reference sequence). V dropped 5 bases and J dropped 1; count of bases not matched to a gene: 8.

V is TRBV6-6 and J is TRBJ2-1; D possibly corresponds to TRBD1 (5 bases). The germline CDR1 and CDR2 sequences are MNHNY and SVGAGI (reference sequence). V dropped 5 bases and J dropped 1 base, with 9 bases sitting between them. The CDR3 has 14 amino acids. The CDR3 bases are TGTGCCAGCAGTCCCGACAGTTCCTACAATGAGCAGTTCTTC. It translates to CASSPDSSYNEQFF.

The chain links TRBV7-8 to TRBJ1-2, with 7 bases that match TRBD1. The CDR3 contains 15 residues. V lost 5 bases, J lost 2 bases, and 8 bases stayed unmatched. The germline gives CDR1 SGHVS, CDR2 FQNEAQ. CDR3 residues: CASSLTGTDNYGYTF. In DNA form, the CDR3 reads TGTGCCAGCAGCCTCACCGGGACAGACAACTATGGCTACACCTTC.

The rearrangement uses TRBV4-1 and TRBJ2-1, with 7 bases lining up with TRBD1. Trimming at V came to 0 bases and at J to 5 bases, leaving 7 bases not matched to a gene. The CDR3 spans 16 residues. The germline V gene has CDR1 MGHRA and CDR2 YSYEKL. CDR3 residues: CASSQEAYRGDNEQFF. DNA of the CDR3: TGCGCCAGCAGCCAAGAGGCTTACAGGGGCGACAATGAGCAGTTCTTC.

In nucleotides, the CDR3 is TGTGCCAGCAGCCAAGGGGGGACAGGGGAAAGCAATCAGCCCCAGCATTTT. It translates to CASSQGGTGESNQPQHF. V is TRBV4-2 and J is TRBJ1-5; TRBD1 agrees at 10 bases. Germline CDR1 LGHNA, CDR2 YNFKEQ. The CDR3 has 17 amino acids. J was trimmed by 1 base and V by 1 base; bases with no gene match: 4.